These 15 T cell receptor beta chains were sequenced from one sample in a study of circulating and synovial CD4+ cells in juvenile arthritis. Sequenced by immunoSEQ multiplex PCR; TCRdb stores in-frame clones only, minus some. This table has approximately 15,000 clones, around 90% appearing once. Sequences were obtained from CD4+ T cells from blood. Source of these receptors: a human donor with juvenile idiopathic arthritis.

The CDR3 DNA follows: TGTGCCAGCAGTTATACTAGCGGGGGGTCTGATACGCAGTATTTT. Protein: CASSYTSGGSDTQYF. The J gene is TRBJ2-3, the V gene TRBV6-5, with 12 bases matching TRBD2. Germline CDR1 and CDR2: MNHEY and SVGAGI. Trimming cost V 3 bases and J 6 bases; bases outside gene matches: 4. The CDR3 spans 15 residues.

With regard to this clone: The sample holds other DNA sequences that translate to the same CDR3. This rearrangement joins TRBV18 to TRBJ1-2; 7 nucleotides match TRBD1. V trimming: 6 bases; J trimming: 4 bases; junction bases outside the gene matches: 5. Germline V CDR1 and CDR2: KGHSH, LQKENI. The CDR3 extends over 13 amino acids. CDR3 DNA sequence: TGTGCCAGCTCCCCAGGACAGGCCTATGGCTACACCTTC. This sequence encodes CASSPGQAYGYTF.

This rearrangement joins TRBV5-1 to TRBJ1-3; the D is unclear. The CDR3 contains 16 residues. V lost 4 bases and J 2 bases, leaving 16 bases between the germline ends. The germline V gene has CDR1 SGHRS and CDR2 YFSETQ. The CDR3 is CASSRHSEGAGNTIYF. The CDR3 DNA follows: TGCGCCAGCAGCCGACACTCGGAGGGAGCTGGAAACACCATATATTTT.

The chain has TRBV18 and TRBJ2-5; 10 nucleotides agree with TRBD2. Losses at the gene ends were 8 bases for V and 5 bases for J; bases not matched to a gene: 11. The CDR3 is 15 residues long. Germline CDR1 KGHSH, CDR2 LQKENI. The CDR3 spells CASQRLAGLGETQYF. In nucleotides, the CDR3 is TGTGCCAGCCAACGACTAGCGGGCTTGGGGGAGACCCAGTACTTC. The variable domain in full, completed from reference TRBV18 and TRBJ2-5, reads NAGVMQNPRHLVRRRGQEARLRCSPMKGHSHVYWYRQLPEEGLKFMVYLQKENIIDESGMPKERFSAEFPKEGPSILRIQQVVRGDSAAYFCASQRLAGLGETQYFGPGTRLLVL.

V usage is TRBV7-8 and J usage is TRBJ2-1; 7 bases are a match to TRBD2. Germline V gene sequence: CDR1 SGHVS, CDR2 FQNEAQ. With 1 base clipped from V and 8 bases from J, the junction kept 8 bases outside the gene matches. This CDR3 has 15 residues. The CDR3 loop reads CASSLVASGVDEQFF. The CDR3 DNA sequence: TGTGCCAGCAGCTTAGTCGCTAGCGGAGTGGATGAGCAGTTCTTC.

As concerns this clone: The junction does not match germline at one end; this may be a read error. The chain is built from TRBV12-5 and TRBJ1-2, with D unresolved. CDR1 and CDR2 (germline): LGHNT, FRNRAP. This CDR3 has 12 residues. DNA of the CDR3: TGTGCTAGTAGTTTGGCCTACCATGGCTACACCTTC. It encodes CASSLAYHGYTF.

V gene TRBV7-8 combines with J gene TRBJ1-1; D not certain. Germline values: CDR1 SGHVS, CDR2 FQNEAQ. Deletions cut 5 bases from V and 1 base from J, with 8 bases between. CDR3 length equals 13 residues. The DNA for the CDR3 is TGTGCCAGCAGCCTACGACAGAACACTGAAGCTTTCTTT. This sequence encodes CASSLRQNTEAFF.

The rearrangement joins TRBV2 to TRBJ2-3, with 9 bases identical to TRBD1. J lost 2 bases, V lost 5 bases, and 5 bases had no gene match. CDR1 is SNHLY, CDR2 FYNNEI, per germline. This CDR3 comprises 15 residues. The CDR3 here is CASSTDRGFTDTQYF. CDR3 bases: TGTGCCAGCAGTACGGACAGGGGTTTCACAGATACGCAGTATTTT.

The chain couples TRBV4-1 to TRBJ2-5, with 11 bases fitting TRBD2. The CDR3 runs to 16 residues. Germline V gene lookup returns CDR1 MGHRA and CDR2 YSYEKL. Trimming at V came to 1 base and at J to 2 bases, leaving 3 bases not matched to a gene. The CDR3 spells CASSQVTSGGQETQYF. The CDR3 DNA follows: TGCGCCAGCAGCCAAGTAACTAGCGGGGGACAAGAGACCCAGTACTTC.

The gene calls are TRBV6-5 and TRBJ1-1; perhaps TRBD1 as D (5 bases). The germline V gene has CDR1 MNHEY and CDR2 SVGAGI. This CDR3 spans 12 amino acids. Deletions cut 2 bases from V and 10 bases from J, with 11 bases between. The CDR3 reads CASSYGGEGAFF. CDR3 coding DNA: TGTGCCAGCAGTTACGGGGGGGAGGGAGCTTTCTTT.

The J gene is TRBJ2-2, the V gene TRBV18, with D possibly being TRBD2 (5 bases). From germline, CDR1 is KGHSH and CDR2 LQKENI. This CDR3 has 14 residues. V lost 5 bases and J lost 1, with 8 bases in between. In nucleotides, the CDR3 is TGTGCCAGCTCAGACGGGATGAACACCGGGGAGCTGTTTTTT. Its protein is CASSDGMNTGELFF.

The chain joins TRBV4-3 to TRBJ2-2; D is uncertain. Deletions cut 0 bases from V and 5 bases from J, with 7 bases between. The CDR3 totals 14 residues. In germline, CDR1 is LGHNA, CDR2 YSLEER. The CDR3 region has the DNA TGCGCCAGCAGCCAAGACCTAAATACCGGGGAGCTGTTTTTT. Protein product: CASSQDLNTGELFF.

The V and J genes are TRBV7-2 and TRBJ2-1, with 8 bases that match TRBD2. The CDR3 sequence is 15 residues long. The germline CDR1 and CDR2 sequences are SGHTA and FQGNSA. Unmatched junction bases numbered 4, after V lost 1 base and J lost 5 bases. The CDR3 DNA sequence: TGTGCCAGCAGCTTAGTCGGGGGGGCCCACAATGAGCAGTTCTTC. As protein: CASSLVGGAHNEQFF. Together with reference TRBV7-2 and TRBJ2-1, the CDR3 gives the full variable domain: GAGVSQSPSNKVTEKGKDVELRCDPISGHTALYWYRQSLGQGLEFLIYFQGNSAPDKSGLPSDRFSAERTGGSVSTLTIQRTQQEDSAVYLCASSLVGGAHNEQFFGPGTRLTVL.

The V and J genes are TRBV19 and TRBJ2-7; 10 bases are shared with TRBD1. This CDR3 comprises 15 residues. Losses at the gene ends were 6 bases for V and 4 bases for J; bases not matched to a gene: 9. Germline CDR1 is LNHDA and CDR2 is SQIVND (reference sequence). This chain's CDR3 is CASSEGDRGSYEQYF. The CDR3 DNA sequence: TGTGCCAGTAGCGAGGGGGACAGGGGATCGTACGAGCAGTACTTC.

Remarks on this clone: An end of the junction does not agree with germline; a read error may underlie this. The sample contains more than one DNA sequence encoding this CDR3. The chain has TRBV29-1 and TRBJ1-6, with unresolved D. CDR1 is SQVTM and CDR2 is ANQGSEA in the germline V gene. The CDR3 covers 13 residues. CDR3 sequence: CSVASTHNSPLHF. As DNA, the CDR3 is TGCAGCGTTGCGTCGACTCATAATTCCCCCCTCCACTTT. Variable domain in full (rest from reference TRBV29-1 and TRBJ1-6): SAVISQKPSRDICQRGTSLTIQCQVDSQVTMMFWYRQQPGQSLTLIATANQGSEATYESGFVIDKFPISRPNLTFSTLTVSNMSPEDSSIYLCSVASTHNSPLHFGNGTRLTVT.